The rows below give T cell receptor beta chains drawn from one sample of a study of graft-versus-host responses after intestinal transplantation. Their recognized antigens are unknown. This table comes from immunoSEQ multiplex PCR, and its TCRdb copy is limited to in-frame clones, with some not included. The sample has under 85,000 clones, roughly 87% seen once; the top ten hold 1.3%. The sequencing here drew on unstimulated CD8+ T cells sorted from spleen or lymph node cells, taken before intestinal transplant. These TCRs come from a human donor who received an intestinal transplant. CDR3s include the opening cysteine and the closing phenylalanine or tryptophan. D genes are given only for firm matches. For some rows the clone size is stated as once, few or many, or as a class when expanded; others skip it.

TRBD1 TRBJ1-1 NA TRBV7-9 TGTGCCAGCAGCTACCTAGGGGGCGCCGAAGCTTTCTTT CASSYLGGAEAFF
NA TRBJ1-4 NA TRBV2 TGTGCCAGCAGTGGAGATGTTGCAACTAATGAAAAACTGTTTTTT CASSGDVATNEKLFF
TRBD1 TRBJ2-5 NA TRBV5-4 TGTGCCAGCAGCTCGGGACAGGGACCAGAGACCCAGTACTTC CASSSGQGPETQYF
TRBD1 TRBJ1-1 NA TRBV5-6 TGTGCCAGCAGCATGGGGACAGGGGTGAACACTGAAGCTTTCTTT CASSMGTGVNTEAFF
NA TRBJ1-2 NA TRBV7-3 TGTGCCAGCAGCCCGACAGACCTGGCGGACGGCTACACCTTC CASSPTDLADGYTF
TRBD2 TRBJ2-3 NA TRBV9 TGTGCCAGCAGCTCCGGGACTAGCGGAACAGATACGCAGTATTTT CASSSGTSGTDTQYF
TRBD2 TRBJ2-1 NA TRBV9 TGTGCCAGCAGCGATACTAGCGGTGAGCAGTTCTTC CASSDTSGEQFF
NA TRBJ2-1 NA TRBV9 TGTGCCAGCAGCGTTTTTGCGGAGCTATACAATGAGCAGTTCTTC CASSVFAELYNEQFF
NA TRBJ1-2 NA TRBV6-5 TGTGCCAGCACCGAAGGGGGTGGCTACACCTTC CASTEGGGYTF
TRBD2 TRBJ2-7 NA TRBV2 TGTGCCAGCAGTGAAGCCGTGGTACTAGCGGGGGGGCCGTACGAGCAGTACTTC CASSEAVVLAGGPYEQYF
NA TRBJ1-6 NA TRBV13 TGTGCCAGCAGCATTCTGGCGGATTCACCCCTCCACTTT CASSILADSPLHF
NA TRBJ2-1 NA TRBV29-1 TGCAGCGCTAACCAGAACAGGGACGGCAATGAGCAGTTCTTC CSANQNRDGNEQFF
NA TRBJ2-7 NA TRBV6-5 TGTGCCAGCAGCTCAGCCTACGAGCAGTACTTC CASSSAYEQYF
NA TRBJ1-1 NA TRBV5-1 TGCGCCAGCAGCTCTGAAGGGGCTGGGGAAGCTTTCTTT CASSSEGAGEAFF
TRBD1 TRBJ2-7 NA TRBV7-9 TGTGCCAGCAGCTTATCGGGACAGGCCCCCTACGAGCAGTACTTC CASSLSGQAPYEQYF
NA TRBJ2-7 NA TRBV5-1 TGCGCCAGCAGCTTGGGGGCAGGTATCTACGAGCAGTACTTC CASSLGAGIYEQYF
TRBD1 TRBJ2-7 medium-sized TRBV10-3 TGTGCCATCAGTGAGCCTCAGGGGGCCACGTACGAGCAGTACTTC CAISEPQGATYEQYF
TRBD1 TRBJ2-1 NA TRBV5-4 TGTGCCAGCAGCTCCCCCGGGACAGGGGTGACCTACAATGAGCAGTTCTTC CASSSPGTGVTYNEQFF